These 14 T cell receptor beta chains originate from one sample sequenced in a study of T-cell reconstitution after alpha-beta-depleted transplantation in children. Unique molecular identifiers tagged the TCRbeta library. TCRdb processed the PCR reads anew with MiXCR; each CDR3 protein has one entry. The table records roughly 200,000 distinct CDR3 sequences, around 6.8% of them present only once. Sequencing used PBMCs from the stem cell graft donor, obtained from the stem cell graft. These receptors came from a human donor who donated a stem cell graft to a child with Wiskott-Aldrich syndrome.

This clonotype was recorded at least ten times. The J gene is TRBJ1-2, the V gene TRBV27; D gene uncertain. V lost 3 bases and J lost 8, with 16 bases in between. CDR3 length: 14 amino acids. Germline-derived CDR1 and CDR2 are MNHEY and SMNVEV (reference sequence). The CDR3 sequence is CASSFIRDVGGYTF. Written as DNA, the CDR3 is TGTGCCAGCAGTTTCATTCGAGATGTCGGCGGCTACACCTTC.

J is TRBJ1-5 and V is TRBV4-3, with D maybe TRBD1 (6 bases). V lost 0 bases and J 4 bases, leaving 10 bases between the germline ends. The CDR3 sequence is 15 residues long. Germline V gives CDR1 LGHNA, CDR2 YSLEER. Here the CDR3 DNA reads TGCGCCAGCAGCCAAGATTGGGGGCAGAATCAGCCCCAGCATTTT. Amino acid sequence: CASSQDWGQNQPQHF.

This clonotype was seen at least ten times. The chain joins TRBV7-8 to TRBJ2-1; no reliable D call. Looked up from germline, CDR1 is SGHVS and CDR2 is FQNEAQ. There are 16 residues in the CDR3. V was cut by 1 base and J by 2 bases, with 12 bases left in between. CDR3 amino acids: CASSLVLSATYNEQFF. The CDR3 region has the DNA TGTGCCAGCAGCTTAGTTTTATCGGCTACCTACAATGAGCAGTTCTTC.

CDR3 region: CASRPGQRFYEQYF. In DNA form, the CDR3 reads TGTGCCAGCAGACCGGGACAGAGATTCTACGAGCAGTACTTC. The chain couples TRBV7-2 to TRBJ2-7; 7 positions agree with TRBD1. This CDR3 has 14 amino acids. Trimming at V came to 6 bases and at J to 3 bases, leaving 8 bases not matched to a gene. The V gene's germline CDR1 is SGHTA and CDR2 FQGNSA. Combining the CDR3 with reference TRBV7-2 and TRBJ2-7 gives the whole variable domain GAGVSQSPSNKVTEKGKDVELRCDPISGHTALYWYRQSLGQGLEFLIYFQGNSAPDKSGLPSDRFSAERTGGSVSTLTIQRTQQEDSAVYLCASRPGQRFYEQYFGPGTRLTVT.

V and J are TRBV20-1 and TRBJ2-4; D possibly corresponds to TRBD1 (6 bases). Germline lookup yields CDR1 DFQATT and CDR2 SNEGSKA (reference sequence). The V end was cut by 5 bases, the J end by 8 bases, with 10 bases between. The CDR3 has 11 residues. CDR3 nucleotide sequence: TGCAGTGCTTACAGGGTTGACATTCAGTACTTC. Amino acid sequence: CSAYRVDIQYF.

The table lists this clonotype with many counts. This chain uses TRBV20-1 with TRBJ2-1, with 9 bases fitting TRBD2. This CDR3 contains 14 residues. J lost 4 bases, V lost 7 bases, and 8 bases had no gene match. The germline V gene encodes CDR1 DFQATT and CDR2 SNEGSKA (reference sequence). The CDR3 loop reads CSVPGLASYNEQFF. The DNA of the CDR3 is TGCAGTGTTCCAGGACTAGCGTCGTACAATGAGCAGTTCTTC.

This clonotype has at least ten counts. This sequence joins TRBV6-1 and TRBJ1-5; D gene uncertain. Germline V CDR1 and CDR2: MNHNS, SASEGT. The CDR3 contains 14 residues. The V end was cut by 3 bases, the J end by 6 bases, with 12 bases between. CDR3 protein: CASSEYLLGQPQHF. The DNA for the CDR3 is TGTGCCAGCAGTGAGTATCTGTTGGGTCAGCCCCAGCATTTT.

This clonotype was detected many times. The J gene is TRBJ2-7, the V gene TRBV3-1; 7 bases match TRBD1. The CDR3 sequence is 17 residues long. V lost 0 bases, J lost 1 base, and 9 bases stayed unmatched. Germline loops: CDR1 LGHDT, CDR2 YNNKEL (reference sequence). CDR3 sequence reads: CASSQDADRTGSYEQYF. The CDR3 DNA reads as TGTGCCAGCAGCCAAGATGCGGACCGGACAGGTTCCTACGAGCAGTACTTC.

The chain is built from TRBV20-1 and TRBJ2-1; 7 nucleotides align to TRBD2. This CDR3 region has 15 residues. Per germline, CDR1 DFQATT and CDR2 SNEGSKA (reference sequence). The J segment lost 0 bases and the V segment lost 0 bases, leaving 2 bases of the junction unmatched. This chain's CDR3 is CSARDGGSSYNEQFF. CDR3 coding DNA: TGCAGTGCTAGAGATGGCGGGAGCTCCTACAATGAGCAGTTCTTC.

The J gene is TRBJ1-2, the V gene TRBV4-3; TRBD1 matches at 7 bases. Unmatched junction bases numbered 4, after V lost 1 base and J lost 5 bases. The CDR3 length is 14 residues. From germline, CDR1 is LGHNA and CDR2 YSLEER. The CDR3 loop reads CASSQGTGGYGYTF. The DNA of the CDR3 is TGCGCCAGCAGCCAAGGGACAGGCGGTTATGGCTACACCTTC.

This clonotype was seen at least ten times. The V gene is TRBV24-1, the J gene TRBJ2-7, with D perhaps matching TRBD2 (5 bases). The CDR3 loop spans 14 amino acids. Deletions cut 6 bases from V and 6 bases from J, with 17 bases between. CDR1 and CDR2 from the germline V gene are KGHDR and SFDVKD. CDR3 nucleotides: TGTGCCACCAGTAACTCCCTCCGGGAATCCGAGCAGTACTTC. This sequence encodes CATSNSLRESEQYF.

In this sample, this clonotype turned up a few times. The genes are TRBV2 and TRBJ2-5; D may be TRBD2 (5 bases). V shed 5 bases and J shed 3 bases, with 10 bases lying between them. Germline loops: CDR1 SNHLY, CDR2 FYNNEI. There are 13 residues in the CDR3. The CDR3 here is CASSFLEEETQYF. The CDR3 nucleotides are TGTGCCAGCAGTTTTTTGGAGGAAGAGACCCAGTACTTC. Full variable domain (outside the CDR3, taken from reference TRBV2 and TRBJ2-5): EPEVTQTPSHQVTQMGQEVILRCVPISNHLYFYWYRQILGQKVEFLVSFYNNEISEKSEIFDDQFSVERPDGSNFTLKIRSTKLEDSAMYFCASSFLEEETQYFGPGTRLLVL.

This clonotype was seen repeatedly, ten times or more. This chain links TRBV12-3 or TRBV12-4 with TRBJ1-6; TRBD1 matches 7 bases. The V segment lost 5 bases and the J segment 0 bases; nucleotides outside the gene matches: 4. The CDR3 sequence is 16 residues long. The chain's CDR3 is CASSLGQVSYNSPLHF. The DNA of the CDR3 is TGTGCCAGCAGTCTCGGACAGGTCTCCTATAATTCACCCCTCCACTTT.

This clonotype occurred many times. This chain connects TRBV12-3 or TRBV12-4 to TRBJ2-1; 12 nucleotides line up with TRBD1. The length of the CDR3 is 15 residues. V shed 3 bases and J 8 bases; nucleotides not matched to a gene: 5. The CDR3, as DNA: TGTGCCAGCAGTTTCGGGGGACAGGGGGCAGATGAGCAGTTCTTC. It yields the protein CASSFGGQGADEQFF.